A single sample is the source of the 20 T cell receptor beta chains below, sequenced in a study of blood T cell repertoires in COVID-19. Sequenced by immunoSEQ multiplex PCR; TCRdb stores in-frame clones only, minus some. The repertoire includes hundreds of thousands of clones, approximately 90% of them detected once, and 8% to 9.5% sits in the top ten. The specimen was PBMCs or T cells enriched from blood (not recorded which). These receptors all stem from a woman between 18 and 29 years old who had recovered from COVID-19.

This chain connects TRBV7-9 to TRBJ1-2; tentative D call: TRBD1 (6 bases). The CDR3 is made up of 12 amino acids. CDR1 SEHNR and CDR2 FQNEAQ come from the germline V gene (reference sequence). Trimming removed 5 bases from V and 8 bases from J, with 12 bases in between. CDR3 nucleotide sequence: TGTGCCAGCAGCCCCCTCGACAGGGGCTACACCTTC. Protein sequence: CASSPLDRGYTF.

In its sample, this clone was seen once. The rearrangement links TRBV5-4 to TRBJ2-6; possibly TRBD2 for D (5 bases). Looked up from germline, CDR1 is SGHNT and CDR2 is YYREEE (reference sequence). This CDR3 is 16 amino acids long. V shed 2 bases and J shed 3 bases, with 12 bases lying between them. The chain's CDR3 is CASSLRTRVGANVLTF. In DNA form, the CDR3 reads TGTGCCAGCAGCTTACGGACGAGGGTTGGGGCCAACGTCCTGACTTTC.

The V and J genes are TRBV7-2 and TRBJ1-6; D uncertain. The CDR3 has 17 residues. The germline CDR1 and CDR2 sequences are SGHTA and FQGNSA. V was trimmed by 0 bases and J by 3 bases, leaving 12 bases between them. This CDR3 reads CASSLARQLVYNSPLHF. CDR3 coding DNA: TGTGCCAGCAGCTTAGCAAGGCAGCTAGTCTATAATTCACCCCTCCACTTT.

The chain recombines TRBV2 with TRBJ2-3; 8 bases map to TRBD2. Germline V CDR1 and CDR2: SNHLY, FYNNEI. CDR3 length: 13 amino acids. The V segment lost 7 bases and the J segment 4 bases; nucleotides outside the gene matches: 4. Here the CDR3 DNA reads TGTGCCAGCATCGGGGGGGCCCCAGATACGCAGTATTTT. Amino acid sequence: CASIGGAPDTQYF.

CDR3 sequence reads: CASSPPTSRQPPNTEAFF. CDR3 in DNA: TGTGCCAGCTCACCACCGACGTCCAGGCAACCTCCGAACACTGAAGCTTTCTTT. V is TRBV18 and J is TRBJ1-1; D gene unclear. Germline CDR1 KGHSH, CDR2 LQKENI. The CDR3 length is 18 residues. V was cut by 0 bases and J by 1 base, with 18 bases left in between.

The V call is TRBV25-1, the J call TRBJ2-3, with 7 bases fitting TRBD2. Germline V CDR1 and CDR2: MGHDK, SYGVNS. V dropped 6 bases and J dropped 0; count of bases not matched to a gene: 6. CDR3 length: 15 residues. CDR3 region: CASRVASGSTDTQYF. In DNA form, the CDR3 reads TGTGCCAGCAGGGTGGCTAGCGGAAGCACAGATACGCAGTATTTT. The whole variable domain, remainder taken from reference TRBV25-1 and TRBJ2-3, is EADIYQTPRYLVIGTGKKITLECSQTMGHDKMYWYQQDPGMELHLIHYSYGVNSTEKGDLSSESTVSRIRTEHFPLTLESARPSHTSQYLCASRVASGSTDTQYFGPGTRLTVL.

This clone was seen a single time. The chain has TRBV7-2 and TRBJ1-3; no clear D gene. This CDR3 contains 14 residues. V gave up 2 bases and J gave up 4 bases, with 9 bases separating them. Germline V gene sequence: CDR1 SGHTA, CDR2 FQGNSA. The CDR3 here is CASSLHGLGNTIYF. DNA for the CDR3: TGTGCCAGCAGCTTACATGGCCTCGGAAACACCATATATTTT.

CDR3 amino acids: CASIRASGSSGWEQFF. Written as DNA, the CDR3 is TGTGCCAGCATCAGAGCTAGCGGGAGCTCGGGTTGGGAGCAGTTCTTC. This chain joins TRBV7-2 and TRBJ2-1, with 10 bases fitting TRBD2. Looked up from germline, CDR1 is SGHTA and CDR2 is FQGNSA. This CDR3 has 16 residues. V shed 7 bases and J 10 bases; nucleotides not matched to a gene: 16.

This chain uses TRBV6-5 with TRBJ1-3; no clear D gene. CDR3 length: 12 residues. V lost 7 bases, J lost 4 bases, and 8 bases lay in between. Germline CDR1 reads MNHEY; CDR2 reads SVGAGI. The DNA for the CDR3 is TGTGCCAGCAAGACACCAGGAAACACCATATATTTT. It encodes CASKTPGNTIYF.

A remark on this clone: Other DNA sequences in this specimen translate into the identical CDR3. V gene TRBV7-9 combines with J gene TRBJ1-1; D gene ambiguous. This CDR3 has 13 residues. Per germline, CDR1 SEHNR and CDR2 FQNEAQ (reference sequence). V lost 4 bases, J lost 1 base, and 7 bases lay in between. CDR3 sequence reads: CASSSTENTEAFF. CDR3 sequence (DNA): TGTGCCAGCAGCTCAACAGAGAACACTGAAGCTTTCTTT.

This rearrangement joins TRBV12-3 or TRBV12-4 to TRBJ1-5, with D possibly being TRBD1 (6 bases). V was trimmed by 7 bases and J by 6 bases, leaving 13 bases between them. This CDR3 region has 13 residues. In DNA form, the CDR3 reads TGTGCCAGCACCAAACAGGGTTTTCAGCCCCAGCATTTT. Translating it yields CASTKQGFQPQHF.

V gene TRBV12-3 or TRBV12-4 combines with J gene TRBJ2-7, with D maybe TRBD1 (5 bases). V shed 4 bases and J shed 3 bases, with 7 bases lying between them. This CDR3 comprises 12 residues. CDR3: CASSYTGYEQYF. The CDR3 DNA sequence: TGTGCCAGCAGTTACACAGGCTACGAGCAGTACTTC.

The V call is TRBV11-1, the J call TRBJ1-2; 7 bases match TRBD1. Germline loops: CDR1 SGHAT, CDR2 FQDESV (reference sequence). Trimming removed 5 bases from V and 6 bases from J; junction bases left unmatched: 9. The CDR3 runs to 14 residues. The CDR3 DNA reads as TGTGCCAGCAGCCCGGGACAGTCGGCTCATGGCTACACCTTC. As protein: CASSPGQSAHGYTF.

The J gene is TRBJ1-5, the V gene TRBV28, with a possible D match to TRBD1 (6 bases). Per the germline V gene, CDR1 is MDHEN and CDR2 is SYDVKM. The CDR3 has 15 residues. V lost 3 bases and J 3 bases, leaving 12 bases between the germline ends. CDR3 loop: CASSLVGHLNQPQHF. As DNA, the CDR3 is TGTGCCAGCAGTTTGGTGGGACACCTCAATCAGCCCCAGCATTTT.

The rearrangement uses TRBV15 and TRBJ2-1; D is possibly TRBD2 (5 bases). V gave up 5 bases and J gave up 2 bases, with 10 bases separating them. This CDR3 is 14 amino acids long. CDR1 is LNHNV and CDR2 is YYDKDF in the germline V gene (reference sequence). Here the CDR3 DNA reads TGTGCCACCAGCCGTAGCGTGCCCTACAATGAGCAGTTCTTC. It is translated as CATSRSVPYNEQFF.

The gene calls are TRBV4-1 and TRBJ1-1; TRBD1 matches at 8 bases. CDR1 MGHRA and CDR2 YSYEKL come from the germline V gene. V lost 1 base and J lost 0; bases outside the gene matches: 7. This CDR3 has 17 amino acids. The CDR3 nucleotides read TGCGCCAGCAGCCAAGGTGGGACAGGACGTCTGAACACTGAAGCTTTCTTT. Amino acids: CASSQGGTGRLNTEAFF.

This rearrangement joins TRBV7-9 to TRBJ2-5; perhaps TRBD2 as D (6 bases). The V end lost 5 bases, the J end lost 1 base, and 14 bases lay between the germline ends. The CDR3 is 15 residues long. Germline V CDR1 and CDR2: SEHNR, FQNEAQ (reference sequence). The CDR3 region is CASSGGNVPQETQYF. DNA of the CDR3: TGTGCCAGCAGCGGAGGGAACGTCCCCCAAGAGACCCAGTACTTC.

This clone was seen just once. The rearrangement joins TRBV4-3 to TRBJ2-5; a weak D match, TRBD1 (5 bases). The CDR3 length is 15 residues. The V gene's germline CDR1 is LGHNA and CDR2 YSLEER. The V gene lost 3 bases and the J gene lost 5 bases, with 16 bases spanning the gap. The CDR3 region is CASSQAGWGLETQYF. The DNA for the CDR3 is TGCGCCAGCAGCCAGGCCGGATGGGGCTTGGAGACCCAGTACTTC.

The chain recombines TRBV5-1 with TRBJ2-5; D is possibly TRBD2 (5 bases). The germline gives CDR1 SGHRS, CDR2 YFSETQ. The V end lost 0 bases, the J end lost 2 bases, and 11 bases lay between the germline ends. The CDR3 spans 15 residues. CDR3 sequence reads: CASSLGPGGQETQYF. The CDR3 DNA reads TGCGCCAGCAGCTTGGGGCCAGGCGGGCAAGAGACCCAGTACTTC.

This rearrangement joins TRBV19 to TRBJ2-3; the match to TRBD2 covers 13 bases. The CDR3 has 17 amino acids. With V trimmed by 4 bases and J by 0 bases, 4 bases remained unmatched. Germline loops: CDR1 LNHDA, CDR2 SQIVND (reference sequence). This CDR3 reads CASSTTSGGISTDTQYF. The CDR3 DNA reads as TGTGCCAGTAGTACGACTAGCGGGGGGATAAGCACAGATACGCAGTATTTT.